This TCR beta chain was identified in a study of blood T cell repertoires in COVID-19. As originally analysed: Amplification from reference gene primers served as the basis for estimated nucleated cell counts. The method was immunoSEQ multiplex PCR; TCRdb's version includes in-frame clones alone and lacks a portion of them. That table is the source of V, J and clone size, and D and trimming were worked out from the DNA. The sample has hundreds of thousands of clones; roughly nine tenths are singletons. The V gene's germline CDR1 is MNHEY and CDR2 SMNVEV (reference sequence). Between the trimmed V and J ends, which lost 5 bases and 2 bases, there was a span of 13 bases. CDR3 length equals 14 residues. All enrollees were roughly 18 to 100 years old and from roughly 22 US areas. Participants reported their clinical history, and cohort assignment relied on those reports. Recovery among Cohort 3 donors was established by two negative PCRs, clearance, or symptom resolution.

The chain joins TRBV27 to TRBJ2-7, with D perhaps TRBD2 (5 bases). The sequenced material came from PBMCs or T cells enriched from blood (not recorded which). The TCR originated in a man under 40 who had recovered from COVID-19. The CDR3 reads CASSRYPGAYEQYF. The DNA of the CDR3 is TGTGCCAGCAGTAGGTACCCCGGGGCCTACGAGCAGTACTTC.